Listed here are 2 T cell receptor beta chains from one sample, sequenced in a study of T-cell reconstitution after alpha-beta-depleted transplantation in children. The library targeted TCRbeta and was prepared with unique molecular identifiers. MiXCR, run by TCRdb on the PCR reads, gives a single entry per CDR3 protein. The sample records nearly 550,000 distinct CDR3 sequences, about 18% being singletons. Sequences were derived from PBMCs from the stem cell graft donor, sampled from the stem cell graft. All receptors derive from a human donor who donated a stem cell graft to a child with acute lymphoblastic leukemia.

This rearrangement joins TRBV11-2 to TRBJ2-1; no reliable D call. V was pared by 0 bases and J by 4 bases, with 13 bases between. The CDR3 extends over 16 amino acids. The germline V gene encodes CDR1 SGHAT and CDR2 FQNNGV. The CDR3 spells CASSLDGLEGYNEQFF. CDR3 nucleotide sequence: TGTGCCAGCAGCTTAGACGGCCTGGAAGGTTACAATGAGCAGTTCTTC.

Only a few counts were recorded for this clonotype. The chain has TRBV9 and TRBJ1-5; 9 bases line up with TRBD1. The CDR3 is 14 residues long. J gave up 6 bases and V 0 bases, and 1 base lay outside the gene matches. Germline assignment: CDR1 SGDLS and CDR2 YYNGEE. This CDR3 is CASSVDRGRQPQHF. The CDR3 DNA sequence: TGTGCCAGCAGCGTAGACAGGGGGCGTCAGCCCCAGCATTTT.